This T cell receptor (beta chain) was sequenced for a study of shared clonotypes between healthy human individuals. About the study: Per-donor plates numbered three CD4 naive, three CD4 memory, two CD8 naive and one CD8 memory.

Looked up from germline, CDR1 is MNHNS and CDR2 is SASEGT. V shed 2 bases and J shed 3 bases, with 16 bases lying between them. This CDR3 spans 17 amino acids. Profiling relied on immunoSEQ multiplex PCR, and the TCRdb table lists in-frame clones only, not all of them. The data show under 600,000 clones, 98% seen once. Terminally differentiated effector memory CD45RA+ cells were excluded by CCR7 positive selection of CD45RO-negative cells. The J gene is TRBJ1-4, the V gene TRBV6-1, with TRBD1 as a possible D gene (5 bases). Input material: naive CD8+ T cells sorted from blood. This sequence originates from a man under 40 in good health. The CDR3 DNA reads TGTGCCAGCAGTGAACTCGCAGGGAATGTTGCTAATGAAAAACTGTTTTTT. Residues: CASSELAGNVANEKLFF.